This passage covers 15 T cell receptor beta chains from one sample sequenced in a study of regulatory T cells in long-lasting Graves disease. Stated time point: persistent/refractory GD, antithyroid drugs over 5 years with positive TRAb. PBMC-derived RNA was used for the TCR library. Through Arm-PCR of CDR3 regions and iRepertoire HTBI primers, TCR beta libraries were built. TCRdb analysed the multiplex PCR reads with MiXCR anew, one entry per CDR3 protein. The sample has about 660,000 distinct CDR3 sequences, approximately 29% seen once; the top ten hold about two fifths. The input for sequencing was peripheral blood mononuclear cells (PBMCs), taken when the disease was refractory, from a patient treated with antithyroid drugs. The receptors were gathered from a female donor with Graves disease.

This clonotype came up a few times. The J gene is TRBJ2-4, the V gene TRBV29-1; 8 positions agree with TRBD2. TRBJ2-5 matches the DNA end more closely, so the J call is doubtful. Germline loops: CDR1 SQVTM, CDR2 ANQGSEA. The CDR3 has 13 amino acids. As DNA, the CDR3 is TGCAGCGTTGAAGCGGGGGGGGGGGAGACCCAGTACTTC. It encodes CSVEAGGGETQYF.

This clonotype has a count of ten or more. CDR3 nucleotide sequence: TGTGCCAGCACCCCCCGGACAGGGCCTCGCAGGAACGAGCAGTACTTC. This codes for CASTPRTGPRRNEQYF. The chain employs TRBV6-1 and TRBJ2-7, with 8 bases identical to TRBD1. Germline V gene lookup returns CDR1 MNHNS and CDR2 SASEGT. CDR3 length: 16 residues. V gave up 7 bases and J gave up 5 bases; unmatched junction bases: 16.

This clonotype was found a few times. The rearrangement links TRBV25-1 to TRBJ1-5; TRBD1 aligns across 8 bases. Per germline, CDR1 MGHDK and CDR2 SYGVNS. Trimming at V came to 2 bases and at J to 7 bases, leaving 4 bases not matched to a gene. The CDR3 covers 14 residues. CDR3 DNA: TGTGCCAGCAGTGAAACAGGGGGTTACCAGCCCCAGCATTTT. Protein sequence: CASSETGGYQPQHF.

There are a few counts of this clonotype. The chain joins TRBV18 to TRBJ2-2, with no clear D. The germline V gene has CDR1 KGHSH and CDR2 LQKENI. V lost 6 bases to trimming and J lost 1 base, with 9 bases between them. This CDR3 contains 14 residues. The CDR3, as DNA: TGTGCCAGCTCCCCCAACAGGAACACCGGGGAGCTGTTTTTT. Translated: CASSPNRNTGELFF.

This clonotype was seen a handful of times. The chain carries TRBV2 and TRBJ2-2, with D perhaps given as TRBD1 or TRBD2 (5 bases each). Germline CDR1 reads SNHLY; CDR2 reads FYNNEI. Trimming removed 8 bases at V and 0 bases at J, with 13 bases between. The CDR3 is made up of 15 amino acids. In DNA, the CDR3 is TGTGCCAGCTCCCCCGGGGCCTCGAACACCGGGGAGCTGTTTTTT. Translated: CASSPGASNTGELFF.

At least ten counts were recorded for this clonotype. The gene calls are TRBV12-5 and TRBJ1-1; D is possibly TRBD1 (5 bases). The germline gives CDR1 LGHNT, CDR2 FRNRAP. V was trimmed by 0 bases and J by 0 bases, leaving 23 bases between them. CDR3 length: 20 amino acids. DNA of the CDR3: TGTGCTAGTGGTTTGGTGAGGCTCCAGTCGGCCGGGACCTTGAACACTGAAGCTTTCTTT. Protein: CASGLVRLQSAGTLNTEAFF.

In the case of this clonotype: One junction end does not reproduce the germline sequence, and a read error may be involved. The CDR3 sequence is CASPPSLQETQYF. CDR3 bases: TGTGCCAGCCCACCTAGCCTCCAGGAGACCCAGTACTTC. The chain links TRBV18 to TRBJ2-5, with D maybe TRBD2 (5 bases). Per germline, CDR1 KGHSH and CDR2 LQKENI. The CDR3 loop spans 13 amino acids.

This clonotype was seen once. Being one base from a much bigger clone, this may be a read error. The chain carries TRBV12-3 or TRBV12-4 and TRBJ1-2, with D unresolved. The CDR3 is made up of 15 amino acids. The CDR3 DNA follows: TGTGCCAGCAGTTTCCCCACCAGGACTAACTATGGCTACGCCTTC. Its protein is CASSFPTRTNYGYAF.

The genes are TRBV20-1 and TRBJ2-5; D possibly matches TRBD1 or TRBD2 (5 bases each). V lost 0 bases and J lost 1, with 12 bases in between. Germline-derived CDR1 and CDR2 are DFQATT and SNEGSKA (reference sequence). This CDR3 has 15 amino acids. CDR3: CSARDGTAPQETQYF. The DNA of the CDR3 is TGCAGTGCTAGAGATGGGACGGCACCCCAAGAGACCCAGTACTTC.

The table lists this clonotype with a count of one. The rearrangement joins TRBV7-6 to TRBJ1-4; D is possibly TRBD1 (5 bases). The CDR3 sequence is 17 residues long. From germline, CDR1 is SGHVS and CDR2 FNYEAQ. V was shortened by 3 bases and J by 2 bases, with 16 bases between the two germline ends. The DNA of the CDR3 is TGTGCCAGCAGCTTGGGGCAGGGAAGGGCGACTAATGAAAAACTGTTTTTT. Its protein is CASSLGQGRATNEKLFF.

The chain carries TRBV20-1 and TRBJ2-7; maybe TRBD2 (7 bases). In germline, CDR1 is DFQATT, CDR2 SNEGSKA (reference sequence). The CDR3 totals 15 residues. V dropped 0 bases and J dropped 2 bases, with 14 bases sitting between them. CDR3 DNA: TGCAGTGCTAGAGATCCGGGGGGCGGTACCTACGAGCAGTACTTC. As protein: CSARDPGGGTYEQYF.

V usage is TRBV10-3 and J usage is TRBJ2-5; TRBD1 matches at 9 bases. V was pared by 10 bases and J by 2 bases, with 20 bases of the junction left unmatched. Per germline, CDR1 ENHRY and CDR2 SYGVKD. This CDR3 is 18 amino acids long. Here the CDR3 reads CASSLTGTGTLRQETQYF. CDR3 nucleotides: TGTGCCAGCAGCCTCACCGGGACAGGGACCCTCCGTCAAGAGACCCAGTACTTC.

The chain employs TRBV27 and TRBJ1-2, with TRBD1 identical over 7 bases. CDR1 and CDR2 (germline): MNHEY, SMNVEV (reference sequence). V was clipped by 6 bases and J by 10 bases; unmatched bases: 17. The CDR3 loop spans 15 amino acids. CDR3 protein: CASRNRQGPPLNYTF. CDR3 nucleotides: TGTGCCAGCAGGAATCGACAGGGACCGCCATTAAACTACACCTTC.

The V and J genes are TRBV13 and TRBJ1-5; D is possibly TRBD1 (5 bases). V was pared by 2 bases and J by 7 bases, with 15 bases between. There are 15 residues in the CDR3. Germline CDR1 and CDR2: PRHDT and FYEKMQ (reference sequence). CDR3 sequence reads: CASSLRRALEQPQHF. CDR3 in DNA: TGTGCCAGCAGCTTACGCAGGGCCCTAGAGCAGCCCCAGCATTTT.

This clonotype was observed a few times. CDR3 DNA sequence: TGCGCCAGCAGGGCTGGGACAGGTGAAAAACTGTTTTTT. Translation gives CASRAGTGEKLFF. The V gene is TRBV5-1, the J gene TRBJ1-4; 8 nucleotides line up with TRBD1. J was trimmed by 7 bases and V by 5 bases; bases with no gene match: 4. CDR1 SGHRS and CDR2 YFSETQ come from the germline V gene. The CDR3 runs 13 residues.